This T cell receptor beta chain was identified during a study of blood T cell repertoires in COVID-19 (TCRdb year 2020). Regarding the complete study: Collaborator samples came from the United States, Italy and Spain and covered acute and convalescent phases of COVID-19. The material from the prospective study consisted of cDNA or gDNA derived from T cells, B-cell-depleted T cells, or PBMCs. The dataset comprised deeply sampled blood TCRbeta repertoires from subjects exposed to, actively infected with, or recovered from COVID-19. The repertoires were released in a freely available public database meant as a resource for research on the immune response to SARS-CoV-2. The samples were drawn from the first 160 participants of the ongoing ImmuneRACE study and from some 1,300 subjects provided by 6 global collaborators. Nearly every sample came with metadata listing a de-identified subject ID, COVID-19 status, age in years and sex. HLA class I and class II types, where available, came from metadata supplied by the sample provider rather than from assay-based typing. What the work shows at the level of the full study, not this receptor alone: Clinical and demographic metadata were provided uncurated, with the amount varying by source and participant.

As to this clone: Its antigen is not yet known. Base qualities were left out, and no much larger clone turns up one base away.

TCRbeta CDR3 regions were amplified from genomic DNA by means of the immunoSEQ Assay, a bias-controlled multiplex PCR. Concerning the study's data processing: Within the assay, amplification of reference gene primers was used to estimate how many nucleated cells each sample contained. Sequence reads were collapsed and filtered to measure the absolute abundance of every unique TCRbeta CDR3 rearrangement. For each sample, productive Simpson clonality was calculated by taking the square root of Simpson's diversity index across productive rearrangements. TCRdb retrieved this table from immuneACCESS and kept in-frame rearrangements only. Not all clones are present; in checked studies, unresolved V genes account for under half, and no reason is known for the remainder. V, J and clone size are those of that table, while D and trimming were read from the DNA. The sample table holds some 48,000 clones, of which roughly 87% were seen once. The top ten clonotypes cover around 25% of the sample.

The collaborating institutions used their own protocols to collect whole blood in K2EDTA tubes. For TCRbeta analysis, collaborator samples were shipped as frozen whole blood, as isolated PBMCs, or as DNA extracted from either sample type. The source is a woman of 80 years or more in a cohort sampled during active or convalescent COVID-19. Sequencing was done on a sample of peripheral blood.

The CDR3 region reads CARNEGARWNTEAFF. The DNA sequence follows: TGTGCCAGAAACGAAGGGGCGCGATGGAACACTGAAGCTTTCTTT. Recombination connected TRBV5-8 to TRBJ1-1; the D region possibly corresponds to TRBD1 (5 bases align). V sheds 8 bases and J sheds 1 base, leaving 18 bases between their ends. The CDR3 numbers 15 residues from cysteine through phenylalanine. CDR3 DNA only is kept here, 45 bases in frame from base 1. The germline V gene yields SGHTS for CDR1 and YDEGEE for CDR2.